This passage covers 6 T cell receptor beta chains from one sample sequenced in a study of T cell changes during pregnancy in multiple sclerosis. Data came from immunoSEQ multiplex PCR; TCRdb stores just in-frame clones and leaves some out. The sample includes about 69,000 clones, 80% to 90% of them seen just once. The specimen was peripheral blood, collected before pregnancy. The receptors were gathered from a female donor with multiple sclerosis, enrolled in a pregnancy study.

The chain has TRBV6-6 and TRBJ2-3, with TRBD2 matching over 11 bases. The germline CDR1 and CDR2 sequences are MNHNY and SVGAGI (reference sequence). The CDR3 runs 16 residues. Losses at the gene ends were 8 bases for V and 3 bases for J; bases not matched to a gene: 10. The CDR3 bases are TGTGCCAGCCGGGGAACTAGCGGGGGTGATACAGATACGCAGTATTTT. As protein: CASRGTSGGDTDTQYF.

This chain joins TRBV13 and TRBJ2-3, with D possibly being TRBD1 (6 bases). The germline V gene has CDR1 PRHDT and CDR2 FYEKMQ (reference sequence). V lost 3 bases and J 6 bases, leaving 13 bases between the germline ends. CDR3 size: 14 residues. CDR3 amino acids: CASSFPGVADTQYF. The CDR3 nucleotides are TGTGCCAGCAGCTTCCCAGGGGTGGCGGATACGCAGTATTTT. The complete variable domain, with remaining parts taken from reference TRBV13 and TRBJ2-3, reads AAGVIQSPRHLIKEKRETATLKCYPIPRHDTVYWYQQGPGQDPQFLISFYEKMQSDKGSIPDRFSAQQFSDYHSELNMSSLELGDSALYFCASSFPGVADTQYFGPGTRLTVL.

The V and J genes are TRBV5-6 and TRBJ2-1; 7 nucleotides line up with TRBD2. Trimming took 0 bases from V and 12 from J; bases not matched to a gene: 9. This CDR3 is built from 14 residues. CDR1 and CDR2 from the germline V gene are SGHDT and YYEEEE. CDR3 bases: TGTGCCAGCAGCTTGGCGCGGGGGAGGATTGGGCAGTTCTTC. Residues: CASSLARGRIGQFF.

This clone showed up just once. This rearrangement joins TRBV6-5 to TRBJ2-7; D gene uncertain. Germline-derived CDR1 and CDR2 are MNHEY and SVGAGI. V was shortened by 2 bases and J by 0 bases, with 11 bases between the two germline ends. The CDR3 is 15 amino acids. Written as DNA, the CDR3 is TGTGCCAGCAGTTACACATACGATCCCTCCTACGAGCAGTACTTC. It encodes CASSYTYDPSYEQYF.

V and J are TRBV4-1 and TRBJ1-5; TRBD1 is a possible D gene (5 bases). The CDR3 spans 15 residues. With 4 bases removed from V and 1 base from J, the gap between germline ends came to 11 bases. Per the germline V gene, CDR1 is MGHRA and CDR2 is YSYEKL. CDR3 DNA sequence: TGCGCCAGCAGCCTGGAGGGGTTGAGCAATCAGCCCCAGCATTTT. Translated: CASSLEGLSNQPQHF.

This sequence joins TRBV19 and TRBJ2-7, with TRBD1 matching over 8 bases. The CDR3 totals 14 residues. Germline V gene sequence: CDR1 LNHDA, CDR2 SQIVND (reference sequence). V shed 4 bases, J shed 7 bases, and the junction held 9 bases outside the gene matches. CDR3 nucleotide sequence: TGTGCCAGTAGTACGGGACAGGCCAGTTTGGAGCAGTACTTC. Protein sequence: CASSTGQASLEQYF.